The rows below give T cell receptor beta chains drawn from one sample of a study of control samples from healthy donors and cancer patients. The repertoire was sequenced with immunoSEQ multiplex PCR; TCRdb's copy has only in-frame clones and lacks some. In the table there are about 150,000 clones, 90% to 95% of which are singletons. The sequenced sample consisted of blood. All receptors derive from a man aged 35 to 55 in good health. Both conserved end residues are part of each CDR3. A D gene is named only where the DNA matches it firmly. Not all rows give a size; the values are once, few, many and, for expanded clones, a class.

v_gene	d_gene	abundance	j_gene	CDR3aa	CDR3nt
TRBV30	NA	once	TRBJ1-5	CAWSAMGGLNQPQHF	TGTGCCTGGAGCGCGATGGGAGGGTTAAATCAGCCCCAGCATTTT
TRBV9	NA	once	TRBJ2-1	CASSQDRNEQFF	TGTGCCAGCAGCCAAGATAGAAATGAGCAGTTCTTC
TRBV28	NA	once	TRBJ2-7	CASVSGDSYEQYF	TGTGCCAGCGTTTCGGGGGACTCCTACGAGCAGTACTTC
TRBV18	TRBD1	NA	TRBJ1-1	CASSKDRGTAFF	TGTGCCAGCTCAAAGGACAGGGGTACAGCTTTCTTT
TRBV19	TRBD1	NA	TRBJ1-2	CASRTGGNYGYTF	TGTGCCAGTAGGACAGGGGGGAACTATGGCTACACCTTC
TRBV2	NA	NA	TRBJ2-3	CASSGTVQYF	TGTGCCAGCAGTGGGACAGTTCAGTATTTT
TRBV5-1	TRBD1	NA	TRBJ2-7	CASTLAGTGGYYEQYF	TGCGCCAGCACACTCGCCGGGACAGGGGGCTACTACGAGCAGTACTTC
TRBV3-1/TRBV3-2	TRBD1	NA	TRBJ1-3	CASSPYLQGASGNTIYF	TGTGCCAGCAGCCCTTATCTACAGGGGGCGTCCGGAAACACCATATATTTT
TRBV14	NA	NA	TRBJ2-2	CASSQEAVLNTGELFF	TGTGCCAGCAGCCAAGAAGCGGTTTTAAACACCGGGGAGCTGTTTTTT
TRBV21-1	NA	NA	TRBJ1-1	CASSKVVREGEGNTEAFF	TGTGCCAGCAGCAAAGTGGTCAGGGAGGGAGAAGGGAACACTGAAGCTTTCTTT
TRBV11-3	NA	NA	TRBJ2-1	CASSLVYGGARDEQFF	TGTGCCAGCAGCTTAGTCTATGGGGGGGCGCGGGATGAGCAGTTCTTC
TRBV9	TRBD1	few	TRBJ2-7	CASSVGTGGSYEQYF	TGTGCCAGCAGCGTAGGGACAGGGGGATCCTACGAGCAGTACTTC
TRBV2	NA	NA	TRBJ2-3	CAGSGLPSTDTQYF	TGTGCCGGCAGTGGGTTACCTAGCACAGATACGCAGTATTTT
TRBV5-4	NA	NA	TRBJ2-5	CASSMTGTQETQYF	TGTGCCAGCAGCATGACCGGGACGCAAGAGACCCAGTACTTC
TRBV14	NA	NA	TRBJ2-7	CASSNRGGYEQYF	TGTGCCAGCAGCAACAGGGGAGGTTACGAGCAGTACTTC
TRBV19	NA	NA	TRBJ1-1	CASIRRGNTEAFF	TGTGCCAGTATCCGGCGGGGAAACACTGAAGCTTTCTTT
TRBV5-5	NA	NA	TRBJ1-5	CASSIFGGRMSNQPQHF	TGTGCCAGCAGCATTTTCGGAGGCCGGATGAGCAATCAGCCCCAGCATTTT
TRBV5-6	NA	NA	TRBJ1-5	CASSPWGGSNQPQHF	TGTGCCAGCAGTCCCTGGGGGGGAAGCAATCAGCCCCAGCATTTT
TRBV6-5	NA	NA	TRBJ1-1	CASSYGWDTEAFF	TGTGCCAGCAGTTACGGGTGGGACACTGAAGCTTTCTTT
TRBV6-1	NA	NA	TRBJ1-5	CASREGARDQPQHF	TGTGCCAGCAGGGAAGGGGCTAGAGATCAGCCCCAGCATTTT
TRBV5-1	TRBD1	few	TRBJ1-1	CASSFEITGQGGRTEAFF	TGCGCCAGCAGCTTTGAAATCACGGGACAGGGGGGACGTACTGAAGCTTTCTTT
TRBV7-6	TRBD1	NA	TRBJ2-1	CASSNPMDRGRGEQFF	TGTGCCAGCAGCAACCCCATGGACAGGGGAAGAGGTGAGCAGTTCTTC
TRBV12-3/TRBV12-4	NA	NA	TRBJ2-5	CASCREGGETQYF	TGTGCCAGCTGCCGCGAAGGGGGGGAGACCCAGTACTTC
TRBV4-1	TRBD1	NA	TRBJ1-2	CASNYRGGGYGYTF	TGCGCCAGCAATTACAGGGGAGGTGGCTATGGCTACACCTTC
TRBV29-1	NA	NA	TRBJ1-2	CSVEAGYYGYTF	TGCAGCGTTGAAGCAGGGTACTATGGCTACACCTTC
TRBV5-8	NA	NA	TRBJ1-1	CASRNRVTEAFF	TGTGCCAGCAGGAACAGGGTGACTGAAGCTTTCTTT
TRBV7-2	NA	NA	TRBJ2-3	CASSSTGYTQYF	TGTGCCAGCAGTTCAACAGGCTATACGCAGTATTTT
TRBV7-8	TRBD1	NA	TRBJ1-2	CASTPGGRQNYGYTF	TGTGCCAGCACTCCAGGGGGCAGACAAAACTATGGCTACACCTTC
TRBV29-1	NA	NA	TRBJ2-7	CSVVLQGDSSYEQYF	TGCAGCGTTGTGTTACAGGGCGACAGCTCCTACGAGCAGTACTTC
TRBV3-1/TRBV3-2	NA	NA	TRBJ1-1	CASSQGVKTEAFF	TGTGCCAGCAGCCAAGGGGTGAAGACTGAAGCTTTCTTT
TRBV4-3	NA	NA	TRBJ2-2	CASSPTDTGELFF	TGCGCCAGCAGCCCCACCGACACCGGGGAGCTGTTTTTT
TRBV24-1	NA	NA	TRBJ2-2	CATTGTEGTGELFF	TGTGCCACCACGGGCACAGAGGGCACCGGGGAGCTGTTTTTT
TRBV24-1	NA	NA	TRBJ1-2	CAAGGQYYGYTF	TGTGCCGCAGGTGGACAGTACTATGGCTACACCTTC
TRBV12-3/TRBV12-4	TRBD1	NA	TRBJ1-2	CASGAGGYGYTF	TGTGCCAGCGGTGCAGGGGGCTATGGCTACACCTTC
TRBV14	NA	NA	TRBJ1-2	CASSPQPGIGYTF	TGTGCCAGCAGCCCCCAGCCCGGAATCGGCTACACCTTC
TRBV4-2	NA	once	TRBJ1-2	CASWDWGYGYTF	TGTGCCAGCTGGGACTGGGGCTATGGCTACACCTTC
TRBV6-2/TRBV6-3	NA	NA	TRBJ1-2	CASSDNDRYGYTF	TGTGCCAGCAGCGATAATGACCGATATGGCTACACCTTC
TRBV5-1	NA	once	TRBJ2-3	CASSLVGRVSDTQYF	TGCGCCAGCAGCTTGGTCGGCAGGGTATCGGATACGCAGTATTTT
TRBV4-1	NA	NA	TRBJ1-2	CASSQETGGDYGYTF	TGCGCCAGCAGCCAAGAGACCGGGGGCGACTATGGCTACACCTTC
TRBV6-4	NA	NA	TRBJ2-5	CASSDRRVRGGAAETQYF	TGTGCCAGCAGTGACAGGAGGGTTAGGGGGGGGGCAGCAGAGACCCAGTACTTC
TRBV24-1	TRBD1	NA	TRBJ1-2	CATSEPGQGALGYTF	TGTGCCACCAGTGAACCGGGACAGGGGGCGCTTGGCTACACCTTC
TRBV7-9	NA	once	TRBJ2-3	CASSFRGTGVDTQYF	TGTGCCAGCAGCTTCAGGGGGACTGGGGTAGATACGCAGTATTTT
TRBV19	NA	once	TRBJ1-1	CASTMGQGRTEAFF	TGTGCCAGTACCATGGGGCAGGGAAGGACTGAAGCTTTCTTT
TRBV6-5	TRBD1	NA	TRBJ1-1	CASRPGQYTEAFF	TGTGCCAGCAGACCGGGACAGTACACTGAAGCTTTCTTT
TRBV1	NA	NA	TRBJ2-6	CTSSQDRSGANVLTF	TGCACCAGCAGCCAAGATAGATCCGGGGCCAACGTCCTGACTTTC
TRBV3-1/TRBV3-2	NA	NA	TRBJ2-5	CASSQAPSLAGRLGETQYF	TGTGCCAGCAGCCAAGCCCCTTCCCTGGCAGGGCGCCTCGGAGAGACCCAGTACTTC